Shown below are 12 T cell receptor beta chains from a single sample sequenced in a study of cytomegalovirus exposure and HLA in healthy donors. Primers included in the PCR were 60 Vbeta and 13 Jbeta primers. Clones were sequenced by immunoSEQ multiplex PCR, and TCRdb holds only the in-frame ones, with some missing. The sample lists fewer than 200,000 clones, around 83% seen once, with 1.5% to 2% in the top ten. Material: PBMCs. The origin of the receptors is a middle-aged man in good health and CMV-seropositive.

This chain joins TRBV10-3 and TRBJ1-1; no definite D call. Trimming cost V 4 bases and J 1 base, with 10 bases left between them. This CDR3 is 14 amino acids long. CDR1 is ENHRY, CDR2 SYGVKD, per germline. The CDR3 reads CAISVTGSNTEAFF. In DNA form, the CDR3 reads TGTGCCATCAGTGTAACGGGATCGAACACTGAAGCTTTCTTT.

In DNA, the CDR3 is TGTGCCAGCAGCTCGACCGGGACAGGGGAGGATGGCTACACCTTC. Its protein is CASSSTGTGEDGYTF. The gene calls are TRBV5-4 and TRBJ1-2; 10 positions match TRBD1. The J segment lost 6 bases and the V segment lost 3 bases, leaving 8 bases of the junction unmatched. This CDR3 spans 15 amino acids. Germline CDR1 SGHNT, CDR2 YYREEE (reference sequence).

This clone is a singleton in its sample. This rearrangement joins TRBV6-1 to TRBJ2-7; D might be TRBD2 (6 bases). Germline CDR1 reads MNHNS; CDR2 reads SASEGT. The CDR3 contains 13 residues. The ends were cut back, 9 bases at V and 7 bases at J, with 19 bases in the middle. The CDR3 reads CASGRDPGGEQYF. CDR3 bases: TGTGCCAGTGGAAGGGATCCTGGAGGGGAGCAGTACTTC.

The V and J genes are TRBV11-3 and TRBJ2-1; 7 nucleotides align to TRBD2. The CDR3 loop spans 15 amino acids. Trimming removed 5 bases from V and 1 base from J; junction bases left unmatched: 5. CDR1 and CDR2 (germline): SGHNT, YENEEA. The CDR3: CASSPPGGSYNEQFF. The CDR3 DNA sequence: TGTGCCAGCAGCCCCCCGGGAGGTTCCTACAATGAGCAGTTCTTC.

The CDR3 bases are TGTGCCAGCAGCTTCTTACGACAGGGGTGGGCTAATGAAAAACTGTTTTTT. Encoded protein: CASSFLRQGWANEKLFF. The chain recombines TRBV11-2 with TRBJ1-4; 8 bases are shared with TRBD1. J was trimmed by 3 bases and V by 3 bases; bases with no gene match: 9. The germline CDR1 and CDR2 sequences are SGHAT and FQNNGV. The CDR3 is 17 residues long. Filled out from reference TRBV11-2 and TRBJ1-4, the complete variable domain reads EAGVAQSPRYKIIEKRQSVAFWCNPISGHATLYWYQQILGQGPKLLIQFQNNGVVDDSQLPKDRFSAERLKGVDSTLKIQPAKLEDSAVYLCASSFLRQGWANEKLFFGSGTQLSVL.

In DNA, the CDR3 is TGTGCTAGTGGTCCTCCAGACAGCACCGGGGAGCTGTTTTTT. Encoded protein: CASGPPDSTGELFF. The chain recombines TRBV12-5 with TRBJ2-2, with a weak D call TRBD1 (5 bases). V lost 5 bases, J lost 4 bases, and 11 bases lay in between. The CDR3 runs 14 residues. From germline, CDR1 is LGHNT and CDR2 FRNRAP.

The V gene is TRBV30, the J gene TRBJ1-5; the D gene is possibly TRBD1 (6 bases). The ends were cut back, 0 bases at V and 1 base at J, with 7 bases in the middle. Germline-derived CDR1 and CDR2 are GTSNPN and SVGIG (reference sequence). The CDR3 covers 14 residues. The CDR3 loop is CAWSVQGSNQPQHF. The DNA for the CDR3 is TGTGCCTGGAGTGTACAGGGAAGCAATCAGCCCCAGCATTTT. Drawing the rest from reference TRBV30 and TRBJ1-5, the complete variable domain is SQTIHQWPATLVQPVGSPLSLECTVEGTSNPNLYWYRQAAGRGLQLLFYSVGIGQISSEVPQNLSASRPQDRQFILSSKKLLLSDSGFYLCAWSVQGSNQPQHFGDGTRLSIL.

The J gene is TRBJ2-1, the V gene TRBV18; 12 bases map to TRBD2. The CDR3 runs 16 residues. Losses at the gene ends were 3 bases for V and 7 bases for J; bases not matched to a gene: 7. Germline V gives CDR1 KGHSH, CDR2 LQKENI. Here the CDR3 reads CASSPLAGGPGNEQFF. The CDR3 region has the DNA TGTGCCAGCTCACCGCTAGCGGGAGGGCCTGGAAATGAGCAGTTCTTC.

V usage is TRBV11-2 and J usage is TRBJ2-1, with D perhaps matching TRBD2 (5 bases). The V gene's germline CDR1 is SGHAT and CDR2 FQNNGV. This CDR3 region has 14 residues. V dropped 4 bases and J dropped 3 bases, with 10 bases sitting between them. The CDR3 here is CASSSAGFYNEQFF. DNA of the CDR3: TGTGCCAGCAGCTCCGCGGGCTTCTACAATGAGCAGTTCTTC.

J is TRBJ1-2 and V is TRBV28, with a tentative D call TRBD1 (6 bases). The CDR3 has 14 amino acids. Germline assignment: CDR1 MDHEN and CDR2 SYDVKM. The V end lost 6 bases, the J end lost 3 bases, and 14 bases lay between the germline ends. Written as DNA, the CDR3 is TGTGCCAGCAGCGTTACCGGGACACACTATGGCTACACCTTC. This codes for CASSVTGTHYGYTF.

Written as DNA, the CDR3 is TGTGCCAGCAGCTTAGGGGGACAGGGCACAGATACGCAGTATTTT. Protein: CASSLGGQGTDTQYF. This rearrangement joins TRBV7-2 to TRBJ2-3; the match to TRBD1 covers 8 bases. The CDR3 totals 15 residues. The germline CDR1 and CDR2 sequences are SGHTA and FQGNSA. V lost 1 base to trimming and J lost 1 base; unmatched junction nucleotides: 1.

The chain carries TRBV27 and TRBJ1-2; 9 bases fit TRBD1. The CDR3 has 17 residues. The V gene's germline CDR1 is MNHEY and CDR2 SMNVEV (reference sequence). Trimming cost V 3 bases and J 8 bases; bases outside gene matches: 16. CDR3: CASSLGTGLGSRDGYTF. CDR3 in DNA: TGTGCCAGCAGTTTGGGGACAGGGCTCGGCTCTCGGGACGGCTACACCTTC.